The TCR beta chain under discussion was sequenced for a study of human T cells and chemical hapten exposure (dated by TCRdb to 2020 to 2022). Regarding the complete study: For sensitization, 2% DPC in acetone was applied to an approximately 2 cm by approximately 2 cm area of upper inner arm skin. The patient cohort, mostly female, included alopecia areata with under or over 50% scalp involvement, alopecia totalis and alopecia universalis. Peripheral blood TCR repertoire changes were tracked in vivo in alopecia patients during primary and secondary sensitization to the hapten diphenylcyclopropenone (DPC). Libraries were pooled for sequencing, and per-sample TCR yields varied mainly because of small differences in library volumes within the pool. Patch testing on the upper back used Finn chambers containing 0.01% DPC, with scoring done after 6 days according to International Contact Dermatitis Research Group standards. Patients additionally received weekly therapeutic DPC doses to the scalp throughout the approximately 24-week study period. Patient blood was sampled pre-sensitization (week 0) and at 2, 6 and about 24 weeks after DPC sensitization. Some 29 alopecia patients provided blood for TCR sequencing at one to four time points (pre-sensitization, 2, 6 and 24 weeks).

About this clonotype: The antigen this receptor binds is unknown. The input lacks base qualities; no much larger clone sits a single base away.

The time point label of this sample denotes: pre-sensitization, week 0. Read against the paper, the sample's treatment or condition label means: therapeutic diphenylcyclopropenone sensitization with weekly scalp DPC. At every patch-test visit, the blood draw took place before the patch test was put on. To be eligible, patients had to be aged 18 to 70, diagnosed with alopecia and judged suitable for DPC therapy, while pregnant patients were excluded. Total RNA was isolated from unfractionated whole blood collected in Tempus Blood RNA tubes. Broader findings and caveats from the paper: DPC sensitization did not change how many TCRs were above 1 in 1000 frequency, and no evidence was found of alterations in global repertoire structure. Significantly more large CDR3 similarity clusters were formed by expanded TCRs than by pre-sensitization or healthy control sets, consistent with antigen-driven responses. Patch test score was positively correlated with the number of PT1 expanded TCRs, with significance at thresholds 8, 16 and 32 but not at 4. Alopecia, a presumed autoimmune disease, was present in all patients, so the immune response of the patients might differ from that of healthy individuals. Repeated subsampling changed both the strength of the expansion versus patch-test correlation and the threshold at which the correlation became significant.

Libraries were made using RACE. The instrument was a NextSeq 500. Library preparation attached unique molecular identifiers to individual cDNA molecules for quantitative, reproducible TCR counting. For every blood RNA sample, sequencing covered both the TCR alpha and TCR beta chains. Concerning the study's data processing: Samples had a median of 95,638 TCRs, with a range from about 20,000 to 690,600. The Decombinator software suite was used to annotate the V, J and CDR3 of the TCR reads. To make PS versus PT1 abundance plots, every sample was subsampled to the same number of TCRs (28,000). TCRs were defined as expanded if absent before sensitization and observed at least eight times at the 2-week time point. Through fastp at Q25 and MiXCR, TCRdb rebuilt clones from the public reads, retaining in-frame beta chains. Entries are consolidated by CDR3 protein sequence, retaining the most common genes and DNA. The V and J calls were determined by TCRdb, not by the authors. Here the sample has roughly 380,000 distinct CDR3 sequences; 5.1% occur a single time. In total, the top ten clones hold 2.6% of the sample.

The TCR originated in a woman in her fifties or sixties with alopecia areata. Some clones in this sample may be carry-over from other donors' samples. Sequencing was performed on whole blood, taken in connection with sensitization to the hapten diphenylcyclopropenone (DPC).

The sequenced DNA: TGTGCCAGCAGCTCCGCCAGGGCCATATATTTT. This yields the protein CASSSARAIYF. The chain was built from TRBV7-9 and TRBJ1-3; TRBD1 could be the D gene, as 5 bases match. V gives up 4 bases and J gives up 11 bases, and the segment between their germline ends measures 9 bases. The germline V gene (reference sequence) provides CDR1 SEHNR and CDR2 FQNEAQ. The CDR3 holds 11 amino acids from the cysteine to the phenylalanine. The read is trimmed to its CDR3 DNA, 33 bases read in frame from base 1.